Below, 17 T cell receptor beta chains from the same sample are listed, as sequenced in a study of cytomegalovirus exposure and HLA in healthy donors. Repertoires were generated with immunoSEQ multiplex PCR, while TCRdb's copy carries only in-frame clones and drops some. Seen here are some 230,000 clones, around nine tenths observed once, and the top ten hold 0.85% to 1.2%. What was sequenced was PBMCs. These receptors came from a young woman in good health and CMV-seronegative.

V and J are TRBV7-9 and TRBJ1-3; 9 nucleotides match TRBD1. V lost 3 bases and J lost 2; bases outside the gene matches: 5. The germline CDR1 and CDR2 sequences are SEHNR and FQNEAQ (reference sequence). This CDR3 comprises 16 residues. CDR3 protein: CASSFPGQGAGNTIYF. CDR3 sequence (DNA): TGTGCCAGCAGCTTTCCGGGACAGGGAGCTGGAAACACCATATATTTT.

This clone has more than one count but fewer than ten. V and J are TRBV6-6 and TRBJ2-5, with 7 bases identical to TRBD2. This CDR3 is built from 14 residues. J gave up 0 bases and V 6 bases, and 4 bases lay outside the gene matches. Per germline, CDR1 MNHNY and CDR2 SVGAGI (reference sequence). The CDR3 region has the DNA TGTGCCAGCAGCAGTACTAGCGACCAAGAGACCCAGTACTTC. Translated, it gives CASSSTSDQETQYF.

This sequence joins TRBV14 and TRBJ2-7; no definite D call. CDR1 and CDR2 from the germline V gene are SGHDN and FVKESK. The ends were cut back, 4 bases at V and 0 bases at J, with 13 bases in the middle. There are 15 residues in the CDR3. The CDR3 reads CASSLTSRSSYEQYF. CDR3 DNA: TGTGCCAGCAGCCTAACTTCTAGGAGCTCCTACGAGCAGTACTTC.

This CDR3 is CASRPDRLEPQHF. The CDR3 DNA reads as TGTGCCAGCAGACCGGACAGGTTGGAGCCCCAGCATTTT. The V and J genes are TRBV6-6 and TRBJ1-5; 7 bases map to TRBD1. The CDR3 totals 13 residues. From germline, CDR1 is MNHNY and CDR2 SVGAGI (reference sequence). Germline trimming cut 6 bases from V and 8 bases from J; bases unmatched to any gene: 7.

The chain links TRBV12-5 to TRBJ2-2, with 10 nucleotides matching TRBD1. The CDR3 is made up of 15 amino acids. The ends lost 4 bases at V and 6 bases at J; junction bases unmatched: 5. Germline CDR1 is LGHNT and CDR2 is FRNRAP. The CDR3 region has the DNA TGTGCTAGTGGTTCAGGACAGGGGGACTCCGGGGAGCTGTTTTTT. This gives the protein CASGSGQGDSGELFF.

This clone has only one observation. The rearrangement uses TRBV7-9 and TRBJ2-1; 9 bases line up with TRBD2. The CDR3 runs to 18 residues. V shed 1 base, J shed 8 bases, and the junction held 15 bases outside the gene matches. CDR1 is SEHNR and CDR2 is FQNEAQ in the germline V gene (reference sequence). DNA for the CDR3: TGTGCCAGCAGCTTAGTAGCGGGGGTGGCGGGCCCTGGGGATGAGCAGTTCTTC. Its protein is CASSLVAGVAGPGDEQFF.

The rearrangement links TRBV9 to TRBJ1-1; 12 positions match TRBD1. CDR3 length: 16 residues. V shed 3 bases and J 7 bases; nucleotides not matched to a gene: 10. The germline V gene encodes CDR1 SGDLS and CDR2 YYNGEE. The CDR3 nucleotides are TGTGCCAGCAGCGCCTTCACCGGGACAGGGGGCGATGAAGCTTTCTTT. Translating gives CASSAFTGTGGDEAFF.

V is TRBV19 and J is TRBJ2-1; 9 nucleotides align to TRBD1. The CDR3 runs 15 residues. Looked up from germline, CDR1 is LNHDA and CDR2 is SQIVND (reference sequence). V was pared by 4 bases and J by 8 bases, with 9 bases of the junction left unmatched. CDR3 region: CASSRTGTGPDEQFF. Here the CDR3 DNA reads TGTGCCAGTAGTAGGACCGGGACAGGGCCCGATGAGCAGTTCTTC.

The V call is TRBV7-2, the J call TRBJ2-7; 8 bases line up with TRBD1. The CDR3 has 15 amino acids. The V and J ends lost 2 bases and 5 bases, in that order; junction bases with no gene match: 8. Germline loops: CDR1 SGHTA, CDR2 FQGNSA. The CDR3 protein is CASSLSAGGADEQYF. In DNA form, the CDR3 reads TGTGCCAGCAGCTTAAGCGCAGGGGGCGCGGACGAGCAGTACTTC.

The chain couples TRBV6-4 to TRBJ1-2; 9 bases are shared with TRBD1. CDR3 length equals 16 residues. Germline-derived CDR1 and CDR2 are MRHNA and SNTAGT. V gave up 4 bases and J gave up 2 bases; unmatched junction bases: 8. CDR3 nucleotides: TGTGCCAGCAGTGTTGAACAGGGGGCCTCCAACTATGGCTACACCTTC. It encodes CASSVEQGASNYGYTF.

The chain couples TRBV7-8 to TRBJ1-4; 8 bases align to TRBD1. V shed 1 base and J 7 bases; nucleotides not matched to a gene: 5. This CDR3 comprises 15 residues. Per germline, CDR1 SGHVS and CDR2 FQNEAQ. The CDR3 protein is CASSLGTGIGEKLFF. CDR3 sequence (DNA): TGTGCCAGCAGCTTAGGGACAGGGATCGGTGAAAAACTGTTTTTT.

The gene calls are TRBV6-5 and TRBJ2-5; D is unclear. From germline, CDR1 is MNHEY and CDR2 SVGAGI. The CDR3 runs to 11 residues. The V end was cut by 2 bases, the J end by 7 bases, with 5 bases between. The CDR3 loop reads CASSYIGTQYF. CDR3 coding DNA: TGTGCCAGCAGTTACATCGGGACCCAGTACTTC.

The chain carries TRBV19 and TRBJ1-1; 7 bases are a match to TRBD1. Germline V lookup: CDR1 LNHDA, CDR2 SQIVND (reference sequence). V dropped 6 bases and J dropped 0; count of bases not matched to a gene: 7. The CDR3 length is 15 residues. DNA of the CDR3: TGTGCCAGTAGCCCGACAGGGTTGGTGAACACTGAAGCTTTCTTT. The encoded protein is CASSPTGLVNTEAFF.

This clone is a singleton in its sample. J is TRBJ1-5 and V is TRBV28; unclear D gene. V lost 1 base and J lost 2, with 12 bases in between. Germline CDR1 is MDHEN and CDR2 is SYDVKM. The CDR3 has 16 amino acids. The CDR3 protein is CASSLSPLAGNQPQHF. The CDR3 DNA reads as TGTGCCAGCAGTTTATCCCCCCTAGCGGGCAATCAGCCCCAGCATTTT.

The count of this clone is one. The chain is built from TRBV7-2 and TRBJ2-7; D gene uncertain. Germline V gene sequence: CDR1 SGHTA, CDR2 FQGNSA. The CDR3 is 17 amino acids. V shed 1 base and J shed 4 bases, with 20 bases lying between them. This CDR3 is CASSLVQTPPRLYEQYF. Here the CDR3 DNA reads TGTGCCAGCAGCTTAGTTCAGACCCCCCCGCGGTTATACGAGCAGTACTTC.

The chain is built from TRBV30 and TRBJ2-5, with 11 bases lining up with TRBD1. The V segment lost 0 bases and the J segment 4 bases; nucleotides outside the gene matches: 4. This CDR3 has 15 residues. The V gene's germline CDR1 is GTSNPN and CDR2 SVGIG (reference sequence). The CDR3 DNA reads as TGTGCCTGGAGTGTACATGGGACAGGGGGAGAGACCCAGTACTTC. Translated, it gives CAWSVHGTGGETQYF. Together with reference TRBV30 and TRBJ2-5, the CDR3 gives the full variable domain: SQTIHQWPATLVQPVGSPLSLECTVEGTSNPNLYWYRQAAGRGLQLLFYSVGIGQISSEVPQNLSASRPQDRQFILSSKKLLLSDSGFYLCAWSVHGTGGETQYFGPGTRLLVL.

This sequence joins TRBV6-1 and TRBJ1-1; D may be TRBD1 (6 bases). The germline gives CDR1 MNHNS, CDR2 SASEGT. The V end was cut by 7 bases, the J end by 1 base, with 16 bases between. The CDR3 is made up of 15 amino acids. The DNA of the CDR3 is TGTGCCAGCACATGGGACACCGGAGGGAACACTGAAGCTTTCTTT. It codes for CASTWDTGGNTEAFF.